This T cell receptor (beta chain) was obtained from a study of shared clonotypes between healthy human individuals. CD8 cells regarded as naive lacked CD45RO, were positively chosen for CCR7, and omitted terminally differentiated effector memory CD45RA+ cells. Donors comprised only Caucasian adults living in Nashville, Tennessee. TCRdb keeps only in-frame clones here, not all; method: immunoSEQ multiplex PCR. The sample includes about 2.2 million clones, approximately 94% of them seen just once. The TCR sequence derives from a man younger than 35 in good health. Some clones in this sample may be carry-over from other donors' samples. Sequencing input: naive CD8+ T cells from PBMCs.

DNA of the CDR3: TGCGCCAGCAGCTACGGACAAACTATTGACAATGAGCAGTTCTTC. This codes for CASSYGQTIDNEQFF. The chain couples TRBV4-3 to TRBJ2-1; D perhaps matches TRBD1 (5 bases). The CDR3 has 15 amino acids. V lost 5 bases and J 5 bases, leaving 16 bases between the germline ends. CDR1 and CDR2 (germline): LGHNA, YSLEER.